This T cell receptor beta chain was profiled in a study of blood T cell repertoires in COVID-19. Looking at the study overall: The samples span acute and convalescent COVID-19 from the United States, Italy and Spain. T cells, B-cell-depleted T cells, or PBMCs provided the cDNA or gDNA that served as material.

Per the study methods: Using reference gene primer amplification, nucleated cell counts were estimated. Libraries were prepared by immunoSEQ multiplex PCR; TCRdb keeps only in-frame clonotypes and omits some of them. V and J calls and clone size come straight from that table; D and trimming were deduced from the DNA. The sample includes roughly 100,000 clones, 85% of them seen just once. This sequence was found in a woman in her 70s with active or convalescent COVID-19. The sequencing input was peripheral blood.

Here the CDR3 DNA reads TGCGCCAGCAGCTTGGGAGCGGGGGGGAGCTCCTACGAGCAGTACTTC. Encoded protein: CASSLGAGGSSYEQYF. The chain employs TRBV5-1 and TRBJ2-7; TRBD2 aligns across 10 bases. The germline CDR1 and CDR2 sequences are SGHRS and YFSETQ. V lost 0 bases and J lost 0; bases outside the gene matches: 3. The length of the CDR3 is 16 residues.